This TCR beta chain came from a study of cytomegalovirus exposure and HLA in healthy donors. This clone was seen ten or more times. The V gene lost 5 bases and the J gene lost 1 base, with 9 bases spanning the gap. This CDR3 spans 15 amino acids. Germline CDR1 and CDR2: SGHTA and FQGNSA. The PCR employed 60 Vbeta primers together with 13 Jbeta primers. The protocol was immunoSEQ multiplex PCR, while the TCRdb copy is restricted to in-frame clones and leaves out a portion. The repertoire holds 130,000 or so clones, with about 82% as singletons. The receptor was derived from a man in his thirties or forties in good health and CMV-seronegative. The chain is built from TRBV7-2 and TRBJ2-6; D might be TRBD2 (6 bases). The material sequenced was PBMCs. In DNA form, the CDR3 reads TGTGCCAGCAGCCCGGGGACTTCTGGGGCCAACGTCCTGACTTTC. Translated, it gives CASSPGTSGANVLTF.